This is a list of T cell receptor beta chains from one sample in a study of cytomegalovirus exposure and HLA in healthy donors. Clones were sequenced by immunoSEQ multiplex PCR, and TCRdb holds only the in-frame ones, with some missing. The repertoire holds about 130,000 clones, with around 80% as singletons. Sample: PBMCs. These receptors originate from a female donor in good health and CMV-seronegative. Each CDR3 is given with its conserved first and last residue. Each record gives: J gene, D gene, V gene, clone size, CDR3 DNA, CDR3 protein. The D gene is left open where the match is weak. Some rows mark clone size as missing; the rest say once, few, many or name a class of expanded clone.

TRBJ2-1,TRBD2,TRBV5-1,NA,TGCGCCAGCAGGGTGGGGAGCGGGACCTACAATGAGCAGTTCTTC,CASRVGSGTYNEQFF
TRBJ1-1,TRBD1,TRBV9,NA,TGTGCCAGCAGCGTAGTTGGGACAGGGGTGGAAGCTTTCTTT,CASSVVGTGVEAFF
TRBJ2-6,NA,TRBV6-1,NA,TGTGCCAGCAGCGAAAGGCAGGGATCCGGGGCCAACGTCCTGACTTTC,CASSERQGSGANVLTF
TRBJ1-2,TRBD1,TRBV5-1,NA,TGCGCCAGCAGCTTGCGAACAGGGGATGCCGGTGGCTACACCTTC,CASSLRTGDAGGYTF
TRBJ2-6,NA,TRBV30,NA,TGTGCCTGGAGTGTATGGAACTCTGGGGCCAACGGCCTGACTTTC,CAWSVWNSGANGLTF
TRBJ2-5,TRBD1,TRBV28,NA,TGTGCCACCACGGTTTGGGGACAGGGGGCTGGGGAGCAGTACTTC,CATTVWGQGAGEQYF
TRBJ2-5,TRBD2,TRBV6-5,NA,TGTGCCAGCAGTTCCGCGAGGACTAGCGGCCAAGAGACCCAGTACTTC,CASSSARTSGQETQYF
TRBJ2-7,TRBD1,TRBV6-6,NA,TGTGCCAGCAGTTACAATCCGGGACAGGGGTTCGAGCAGTACTTC,CASSYNPGQGFEQYF
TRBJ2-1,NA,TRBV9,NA,TGTGCCAGCAGCCAGGGATGGGATGAGCAGTTCTTC,CASSQGWDEQFF
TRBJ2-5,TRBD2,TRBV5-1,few,TGCGCCAGCAGCTCTGTTGGCGGGGGGGCGGTTCCAGAGACCCAGTACTTC,CASSSVGGGAVPETQYF
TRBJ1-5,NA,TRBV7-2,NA,TGTGCCAGCAGCTCTTGGGAGGGGCGCGGGGGCAATCAGCCCCAGCATTTT,CASSSWEGRGGNQPQHF
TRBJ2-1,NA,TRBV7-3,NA,TGTGCCAGCAGCTCGAACCCGGACAGCTACTACAATGAGCAGTTCTTC,CASSSNPDSYYNEQFF
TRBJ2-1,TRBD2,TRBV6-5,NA,TGTGCCAGCGGGGAAGGGCGGGGGGGCAATGAGCAGTTCTTC,CASGEGRGGNEQFF
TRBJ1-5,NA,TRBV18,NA,TGTGCCAGCTCACCACGGACAGCCGAGAATCAGCCCCAGCATTTT,CASSPRTAENQPQHF
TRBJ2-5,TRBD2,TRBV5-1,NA,TGCGCCAGCAGCCAAACTAGCGGGGGGGCGCAGACCCAGTACTTC,CASSQTSGGAQTQYF
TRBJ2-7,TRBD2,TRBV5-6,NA,TGTGCCAGCAGCTTCGCGGGAGCCGAGCAGTACTTC,CASSFAGAEQYF
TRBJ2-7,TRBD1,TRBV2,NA,TGTGCCAGCAGTGAAAAAGGGGGCCTCTACGAGCAGTACTTC,CASSEKGGLYEQYF
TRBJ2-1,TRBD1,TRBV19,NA,TGTGCCAGTAGTCCCCAAGGGGGCAGGACCCTCAATGAGCAGTTCTTC,CASSPQGGRTLNEQFF
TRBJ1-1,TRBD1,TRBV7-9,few,TGTGCCAGCAGCTTAGAGGGGGCTATGGTGACTGAAGCTTTCTTT,CASSLEGAMVTEAFF
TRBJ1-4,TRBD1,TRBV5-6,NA,TGTGCCAGCAGCTTCTTACAGGGGAGTGAAAAACTGTTTTTT,CASSFLQGSEKLFF
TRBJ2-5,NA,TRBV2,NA,TGTGCCAGCAGTCCTTCCCCGGGACTGGAGTACCAAGAGACCCAGTACTTC,CASSPSPGLEYQETQYF
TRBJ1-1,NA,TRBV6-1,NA,TGTGCCAGCAGTCCGGCGGGGGGTTACACTGAAGCTTTCTTT,CASSPAGGYTEAFF
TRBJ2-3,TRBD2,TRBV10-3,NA,TGTGCCATCAGTGATTCCAGCGGGAGAGAGGGGCTCACAGATACGCAGTATTTT,CAISDSSGREGLTDTQYF
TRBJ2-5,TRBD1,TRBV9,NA,TGTGCCAGCAGCTTCACAGGGGTAGGGGAGACCCAGTACTTC,CASSFTGVGETQYF
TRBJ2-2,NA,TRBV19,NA,TGTGCCAGTAACGTGGGGCTGAACACCGGGGAGCTGTTTTTT,CASNVGLNTGELFF
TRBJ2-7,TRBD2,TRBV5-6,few,TGTGCCAGCAGCTTGGCGACGGGAGGTTTTACCTACGAGCAGTACTTC,CASSLATGGFTYEQYF
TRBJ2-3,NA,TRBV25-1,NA,TGTGCCAGCAGTTCAGACGGGGGAGGCGACACAGATACGCAGTATTTT,CASSSDGGGDTDTQYF
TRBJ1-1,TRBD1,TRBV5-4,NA,TGTGCCAGCAGATTCACAGGGGGCACTGAAGCTTTCTTT,CASRFTGGTEAFF
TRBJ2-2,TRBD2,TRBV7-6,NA,TGTGCCAGCAGCCCTCAGGCGGGGGTGCACACCGGGGAGCTGTTTTTT,CASSPQAGVHTGELFF
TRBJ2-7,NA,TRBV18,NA,TGTGCCAGCTCCTCTTACGTCGGGGGTCGGGGCGAGCAGTACTTC,CASSSYVGGRGEQYF
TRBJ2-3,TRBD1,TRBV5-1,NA,TGCGCCAGCAGCTTCAAGACAGGGTCCAGCACAGATACGCAGTATTTT,CASSFKTGSSTDTQYF
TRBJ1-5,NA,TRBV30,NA,TGTGCCTGGAGTGGGGGAGCAGTTAGCAATCAGCCCCAGCATTTT,CAWSGGAVSNQPQHF
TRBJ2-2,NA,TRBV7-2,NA,TGTGCCAGCAGCAACTCTCGGGGGACCGGGGAGCTGTTTTTT,CASSNSRGTGELFF
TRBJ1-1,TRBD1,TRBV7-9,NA,TGTGCCAGCAGCTTAGCGGCAGGGGGCATCGCTGAAGCTCTCTTT,CASSLAAGGIAEALF
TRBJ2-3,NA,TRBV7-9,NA,TGTGCCAGCAGCCCCCAGACAGACCCTACGCAGTATTTT,CASSPQTDPTQYF
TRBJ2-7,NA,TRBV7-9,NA,TGTGCCAGCAGCTTAGGCAGTGAAAACTCCTACGAGCAGTACTTC,CASSLGSENSYEQYF
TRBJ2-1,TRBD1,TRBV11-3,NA,TGTGCCAGCAGCTCCAGGGGGAGCAATGAGCAGTTCTTC,CASSSRGSNEQFF
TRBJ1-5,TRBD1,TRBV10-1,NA,TGCGCCAGCAGTGAGCCAAGAGAAGGAGACAGGGAATACTATCAGCCCCAGCATTTT,CASSEPREGDREYYQPQHF
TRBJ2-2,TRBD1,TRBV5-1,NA,TGCGCCAGCAGCCTGGGACAGGGAGCCGGGGAGCTGTTTTTT,CASSLGQGAGELFF
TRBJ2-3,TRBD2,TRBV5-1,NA,TGCGCCAGCAGCTTGGAGCGGGGGGCGGTTAGCACAGATACGCAGTATTTT,CASSLERGAVSTDTQYF
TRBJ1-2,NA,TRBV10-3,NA,TGTGCCATCAGTGAGTTTCTAAAACAGCACATCTACTATGGCTACACCTTC,CAISEFLKQHIYYGYTF
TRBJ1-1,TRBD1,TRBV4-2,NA,TGTGCCAGCAGCCAAGAGGGGACAGGGTGGAACACTGAAGCTTTCTTT,CASSQEGTGWNTEAFF
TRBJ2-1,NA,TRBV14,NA,TGTGCCAGCAGCCCTTTGACACAAAACAATGAGCAGTTCTTC,CASSPLTQNNEQFF
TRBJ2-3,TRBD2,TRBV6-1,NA,TGTGCCAGCAGCGAAGGACTAGCGGGCACAGATACGCAGTATTTT,CASSEGLAGTDTQYF
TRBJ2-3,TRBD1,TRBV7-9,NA,TGTGCCAGCAGCAACGACAGGGGAAGCACAGATACGCAGTATTTT,CASSNDRGSTDTQYF
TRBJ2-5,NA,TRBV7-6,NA,TGTGCCAGCAGACCTGGGGGGCAAGAGACCCAGTACTTC,CASRPGGQETQYF
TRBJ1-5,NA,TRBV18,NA,TGTGCCAGCTCACTGGAATCAGGCCAGCCCCAGCATTTT,CASSLESGQPQHF
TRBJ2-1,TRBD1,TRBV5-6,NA,TGTGCCAGCAGCTGGGACAGGAACGCCTACAATGAGCAGTTCTTC,CASSWDRNAYNEQFF
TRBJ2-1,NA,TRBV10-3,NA,TGTGCCATCAGTGACGGGGGGCGTAATGAGCAGTTCTTC,CAISDGGRNEQFF